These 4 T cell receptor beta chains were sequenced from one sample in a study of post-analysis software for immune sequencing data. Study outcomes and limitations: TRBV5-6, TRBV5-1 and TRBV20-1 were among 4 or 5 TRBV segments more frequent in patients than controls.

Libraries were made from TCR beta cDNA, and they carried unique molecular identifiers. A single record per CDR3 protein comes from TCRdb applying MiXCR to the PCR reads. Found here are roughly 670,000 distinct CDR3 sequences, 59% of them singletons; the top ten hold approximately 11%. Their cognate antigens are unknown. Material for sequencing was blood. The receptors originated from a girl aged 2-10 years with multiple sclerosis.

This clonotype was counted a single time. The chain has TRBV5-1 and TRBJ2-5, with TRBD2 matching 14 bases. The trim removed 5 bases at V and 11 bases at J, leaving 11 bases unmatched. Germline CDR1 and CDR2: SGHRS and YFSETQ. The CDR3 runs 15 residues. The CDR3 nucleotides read TGCGCCAGCAGTCAAGGACTAGCGGGAGGCTCAGGGCAGTACTTC. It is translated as CASSQGLAGGSGQYF. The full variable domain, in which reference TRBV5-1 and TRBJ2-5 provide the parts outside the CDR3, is KAGVTQTPRYLIKTRGQQVTLSCSPISGHRSVSWYQQTPGQGLQFLFEYFSETQRNKGNFPGRFSGRQFSNSRSEMNVSTLELGDSALYLCASSQGLAGGSGQYFGPGTRLLVL.

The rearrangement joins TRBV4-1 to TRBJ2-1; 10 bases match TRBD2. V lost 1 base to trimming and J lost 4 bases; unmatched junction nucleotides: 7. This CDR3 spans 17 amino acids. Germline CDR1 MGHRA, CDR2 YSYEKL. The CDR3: CASSQVLAGEKYNEQFF. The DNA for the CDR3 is TGCGCCAGCAGCCAAGTCCTAGCGGGAGAAAAGTACAATGAGCAGTTCTTC.

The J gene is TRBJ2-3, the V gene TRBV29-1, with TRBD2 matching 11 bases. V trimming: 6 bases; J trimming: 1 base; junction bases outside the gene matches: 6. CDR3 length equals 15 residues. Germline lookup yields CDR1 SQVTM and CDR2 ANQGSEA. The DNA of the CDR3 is TGCAGCGTCCAAATAGCGGGAGGGGGCACAGATACGCAGTATTTT. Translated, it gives CSVQIAGGGTDTQYF.

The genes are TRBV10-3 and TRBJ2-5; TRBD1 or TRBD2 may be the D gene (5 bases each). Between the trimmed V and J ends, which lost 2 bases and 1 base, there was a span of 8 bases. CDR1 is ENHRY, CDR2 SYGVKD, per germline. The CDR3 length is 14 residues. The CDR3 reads CAISEGGIQETQYF. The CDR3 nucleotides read TGTGCCATCAGTGAGGGGGGAATCCAAGAGACCCAGTACTTC.